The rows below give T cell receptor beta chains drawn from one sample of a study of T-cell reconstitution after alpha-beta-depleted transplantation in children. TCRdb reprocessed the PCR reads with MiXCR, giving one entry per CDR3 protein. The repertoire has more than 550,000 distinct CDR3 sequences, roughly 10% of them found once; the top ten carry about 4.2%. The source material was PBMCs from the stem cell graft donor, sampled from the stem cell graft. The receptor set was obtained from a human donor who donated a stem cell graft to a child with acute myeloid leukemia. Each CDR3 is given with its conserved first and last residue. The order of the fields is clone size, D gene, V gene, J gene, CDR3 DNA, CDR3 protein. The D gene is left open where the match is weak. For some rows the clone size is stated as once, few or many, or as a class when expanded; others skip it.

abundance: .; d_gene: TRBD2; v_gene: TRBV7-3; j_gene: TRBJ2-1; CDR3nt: TGTGCCAGCAGCTGGCAAGCGGGGCTCGGGAATGAGCAGTTCTTC; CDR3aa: CASSWQAGLGNEQFF
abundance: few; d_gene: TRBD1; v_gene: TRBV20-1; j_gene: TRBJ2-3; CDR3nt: TGCAGTGCTCCCGAGGGGACAGTTAGCACAGATACGCAGTATTTT; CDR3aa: CSAPEGTVSTDTQYF
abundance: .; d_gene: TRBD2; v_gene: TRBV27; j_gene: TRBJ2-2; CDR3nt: TGTGCCAGCAGTTTGGGAGCGGGAGGTCATACCGGGGAGCTGTTTTTT; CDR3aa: CASSLGAGGHTGELFF
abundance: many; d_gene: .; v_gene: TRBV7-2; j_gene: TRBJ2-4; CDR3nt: TGTGCCAGCAGCTTAGAGGCCAGAGAAAACATTCAGTACTTC; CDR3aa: CASSLEARENIQYF
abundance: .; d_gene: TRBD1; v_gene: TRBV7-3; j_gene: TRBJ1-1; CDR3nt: TGTGCCAGCAGCTTAACGGGACAGGGCACTGAAGCTTTCTTT; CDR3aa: CASSLTGQGTEAFF
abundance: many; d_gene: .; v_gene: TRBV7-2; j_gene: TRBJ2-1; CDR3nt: TGTGCCAGCAGCTTGGAGGGGAGTAGCTCCTACAATGAGCAGTTCTTC; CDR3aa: CASSLEGSSSYNEQFF
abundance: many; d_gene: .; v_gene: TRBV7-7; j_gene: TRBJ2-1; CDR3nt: TGTGCTAGCAGCGAAAGCCAGCGGAGGTACAATGAGCAGTTCTTC; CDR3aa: CASSESQRRYNEQFF
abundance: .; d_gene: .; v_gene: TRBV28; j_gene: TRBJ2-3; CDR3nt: TGTGCCAGCAGTTACTTTTACACAGATACGCAGTATTTT; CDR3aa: CASSYFYTDTQYF
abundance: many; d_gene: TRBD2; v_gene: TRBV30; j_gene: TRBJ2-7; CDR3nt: TGTGCCTGGGATCGACTAGCGGGAGCCTACGAGCAGTACTTC; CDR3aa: CAWDRLAGAYEQYF
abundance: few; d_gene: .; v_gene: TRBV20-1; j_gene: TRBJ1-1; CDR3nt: TGCAGTGCCCCCGGGCCCGTGAACACTGAAGCTTTCTTT; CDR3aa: CSAPGPVNTEAFF
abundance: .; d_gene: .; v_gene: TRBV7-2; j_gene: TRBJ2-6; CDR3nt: TGTGCCAGCAGCTTAGTCGGAGGGAAGGCCAACGTCCTGACTTTC; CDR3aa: CASSLVGGKANVLTF
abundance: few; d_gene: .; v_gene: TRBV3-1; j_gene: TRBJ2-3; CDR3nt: TGTGCCAGCAGCCAAGGAACAGGGAGCCCGGATACGCAGTATTTT; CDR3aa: CASSQGTGSPDTQYF
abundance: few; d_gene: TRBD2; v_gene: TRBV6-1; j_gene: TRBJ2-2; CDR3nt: TGTGCCAGCAGTGCCGTAGCGGGAGGGAAGGTTCCCGGGGAGCTGTTTTTT; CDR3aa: CASSAVAGGKVPGELFF
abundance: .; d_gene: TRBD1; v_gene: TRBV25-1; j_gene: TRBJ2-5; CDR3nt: TGTGCCAGCAGTGAAGCCGGGACAGGGCCAAAAGAGACCCAGTACTTC; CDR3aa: CASSEAGTGPKETQYF
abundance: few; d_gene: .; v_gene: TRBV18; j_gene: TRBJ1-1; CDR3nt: TGTGCCAGCTCACCAGTCGCGGGGGAAGCTTTCTTT; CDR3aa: CASSPVAGEAFF
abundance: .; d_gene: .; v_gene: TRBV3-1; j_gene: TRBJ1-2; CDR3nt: TGTGCCAGCAGCGACTTGAGTTCCTATGGCTACACCTTC; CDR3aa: CASSDLSSYGYTF
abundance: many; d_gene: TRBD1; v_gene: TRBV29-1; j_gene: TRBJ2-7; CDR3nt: TGCAGCGTGGAGGGACAGGGGTCGGGTGAGCAGTACTTC; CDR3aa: CSVEGQGSGEQYF
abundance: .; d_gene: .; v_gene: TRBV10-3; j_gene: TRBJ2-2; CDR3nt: TGTGCCATCTCCGGGACCACCACCGGGGAGCTGTTTTTT; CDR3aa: CAISGTTTGELFF
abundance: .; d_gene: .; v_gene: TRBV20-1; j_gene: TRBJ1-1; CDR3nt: TGCAGTGCTAGTCGGAGGGAGGGCACTGAAGCTTTCTTT; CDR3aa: CSASRREGTEAFF
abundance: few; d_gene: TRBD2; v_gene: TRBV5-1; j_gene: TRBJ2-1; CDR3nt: TGCGCCACTAACCCGGGACTAGCGGGAGAGGGTGAGCAGTTCTTC; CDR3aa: CATNPGLAGEGEQFF
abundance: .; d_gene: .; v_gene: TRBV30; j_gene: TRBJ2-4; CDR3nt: TGTGCCTGGAGAGCTGGGGACTTCGGGGGAAACATTCAGTACTTC; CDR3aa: CAWRAGDFGGNIQYF
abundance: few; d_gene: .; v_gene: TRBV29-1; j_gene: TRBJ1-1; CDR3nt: TGCAGCTCCTGGGGAGGGGGGACTGAAGCTTTCTTT; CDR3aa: CSSWGGGTEAFF
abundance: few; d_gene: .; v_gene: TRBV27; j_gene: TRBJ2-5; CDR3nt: TGTGCCAGCAGTTCCTTAACGGGAGTTGGGCAAGAGACCCAGTACTTC; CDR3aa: CASSSLTGVGQETQYF
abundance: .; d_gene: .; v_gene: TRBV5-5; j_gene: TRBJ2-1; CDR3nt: TGTGCCAGCAGCGGACTGGGGGGCAACAATGAGCAGTTCTTC; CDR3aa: CASSGLGGNNEQFF
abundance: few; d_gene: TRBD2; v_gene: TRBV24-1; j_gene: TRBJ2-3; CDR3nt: TGTGCCACCAGTGACCGTGGACTAGCGGGAAGAGATACGCAGTATTTT; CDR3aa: CATSDRGLAGRDTQYF
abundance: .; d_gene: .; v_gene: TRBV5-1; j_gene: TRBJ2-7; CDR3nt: TGCGCCAGCAGCTTCCCGGGATCCCGCTACGAGCAGTACTTC; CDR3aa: CASSFPGSRYEQYF
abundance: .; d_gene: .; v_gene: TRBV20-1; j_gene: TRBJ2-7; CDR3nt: TGCAGTGCTACAAAATCCTGGGGGGGGCGGGGTCCCCCGGCCGAGCAGTACTTC; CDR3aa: CSATKSWGGRGPPAEQYF
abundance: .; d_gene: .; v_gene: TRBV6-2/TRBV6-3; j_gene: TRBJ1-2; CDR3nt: TGTGCCAGCAGTTACTCGAGACGGGCGTCTGGTGGCTACACCTTC; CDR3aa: CASSYSRRASGGYTF
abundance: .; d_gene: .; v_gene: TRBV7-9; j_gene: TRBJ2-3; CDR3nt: TGTGCCAGCAGCTTAGGGGACTTCACAGATACGCAGTATTTT; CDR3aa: CASSLGDFTDTQYF
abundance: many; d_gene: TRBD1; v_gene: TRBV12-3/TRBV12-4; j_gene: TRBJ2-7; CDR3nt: TGTGCCAGCAGTGCCGGGACAGGGGGCCCCTACGAGCAGTACTTC; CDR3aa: CASSAGTGGPYEQYF
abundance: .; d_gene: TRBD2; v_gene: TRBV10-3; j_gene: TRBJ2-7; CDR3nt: TGTGCCATCAGTCTAGCGGGAGAGGGGTACGAGCAGTACTTC; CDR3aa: CAISLAGEGYEQYF
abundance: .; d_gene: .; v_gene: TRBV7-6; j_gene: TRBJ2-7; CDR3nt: TGTGCCAGCAGCTTAGCGCGGGGCGGGGAGAGCTCCTACGAGCAGTACTTC; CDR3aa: CASSLARGGESSYEQYF
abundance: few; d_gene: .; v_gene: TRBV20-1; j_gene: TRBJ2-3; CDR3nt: TGCAGTGCTTGGGACGGCGGGGCAGATACGCAGTATTTT; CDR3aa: CSAWDGGADTQYF
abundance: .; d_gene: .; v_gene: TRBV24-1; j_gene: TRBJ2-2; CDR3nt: TGTGCCACCGGACGGGGGACCGGGGAGCTGTTTTTT; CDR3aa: CATGRGTGELFF
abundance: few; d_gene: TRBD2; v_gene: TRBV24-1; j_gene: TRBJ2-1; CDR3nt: TGTGCCACCAGTGAGACAGCGGGAGGGCCGGGCAATGAGCAGTTCTTC; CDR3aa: CATSETAGGPGNEQFF
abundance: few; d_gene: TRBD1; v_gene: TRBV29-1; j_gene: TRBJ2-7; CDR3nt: TGCAGCGTTGAGGGACAGGGCCCTACGTACCAGTACTTC; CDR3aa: CSVEGQGPTYQYF
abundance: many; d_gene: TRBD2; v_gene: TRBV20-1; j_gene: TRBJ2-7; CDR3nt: TGCAGTGCTATTCTAGCGGGAGGACCATACGAGCAGTACTTC; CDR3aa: CSAILAGGPYEQYF
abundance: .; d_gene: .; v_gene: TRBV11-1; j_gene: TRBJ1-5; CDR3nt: TGTGCCAGCAGCGCCGACAATCAGCCCCAGCATTTT; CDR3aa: CASSADNQPQHF
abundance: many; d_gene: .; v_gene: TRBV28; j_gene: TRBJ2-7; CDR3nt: TGTGCCAGCAGTTTAACAGGTTCTCGGGACGAGCAGTACTTC; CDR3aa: CASSLTGSRDEQYF
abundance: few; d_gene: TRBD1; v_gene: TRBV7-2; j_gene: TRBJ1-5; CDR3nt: TGTGCCAGCAGCTCGCAGGGGGGGTCAGGGCAGCCCCAGCATTTT; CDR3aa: CASSSQGGSGQPQHF
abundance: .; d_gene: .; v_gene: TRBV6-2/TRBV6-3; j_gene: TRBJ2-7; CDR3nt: TGTGCCAGCAGCCCAGAGACCTACGAGCAGTACTTC; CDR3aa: CASSPETYEQYF
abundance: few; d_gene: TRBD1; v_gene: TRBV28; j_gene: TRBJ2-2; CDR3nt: TGTGCCAGCAGTCTCTGGACAGGGACCACCGGGGAGCTGTTTTTT; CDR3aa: CASSLWTGTTGELFF
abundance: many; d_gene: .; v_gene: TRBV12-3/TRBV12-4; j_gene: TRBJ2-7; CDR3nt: TGTGCCAGCAGTTTAAATAGGGTGTACGAGCAGTACTTC; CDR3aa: CASSLNRVYEQYF
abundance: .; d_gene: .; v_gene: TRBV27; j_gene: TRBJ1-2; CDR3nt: TGTGCCAGCAGGACACACGGGACCGCCTATGGCTACACCTTC; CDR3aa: CASRTHGTAYGYTF
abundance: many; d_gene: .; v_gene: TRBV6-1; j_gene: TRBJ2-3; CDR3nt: TGTGCCAGCAGTGAAGGGGCAGGCGCAGATACGCAGTATTTT; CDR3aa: CASSEGAGADTQYF
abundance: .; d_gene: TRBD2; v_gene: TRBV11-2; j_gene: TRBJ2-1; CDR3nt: TGTGCCAGCAGCTTAAAAGCGGGAGGGCTGCACCCCTACAATGAGCAGTTCTTC; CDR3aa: CASSLKAGGLHPYNEQFF
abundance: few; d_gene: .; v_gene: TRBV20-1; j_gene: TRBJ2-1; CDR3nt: TGCAGTGCCGGGAGAGCGACCTTGGATGAGCAGTTCTTC; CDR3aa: CSAGRATLDEQFF
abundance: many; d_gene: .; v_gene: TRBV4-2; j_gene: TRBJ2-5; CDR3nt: TGTGCCAGCAGCCAAGAAGGTGGAGAGACCCAGTACTTC; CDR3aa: CASSQEGGETQYF
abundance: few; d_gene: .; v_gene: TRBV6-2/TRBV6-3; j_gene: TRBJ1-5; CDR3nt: TGTGCCAGCAGTTACTCACGGGTTCAGAATCAGCCCCAGCATTTT; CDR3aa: CASSYSRVQNQPQHF
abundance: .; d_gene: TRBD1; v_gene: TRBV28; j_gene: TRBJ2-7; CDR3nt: TGTGCCAGCAGTTTGGATTGGACAGGCTCCTACGAGCAGTACTTC; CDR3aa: CASSLDWTGSYEQYF
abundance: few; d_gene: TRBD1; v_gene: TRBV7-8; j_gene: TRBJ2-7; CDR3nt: TGTGCCAGCAGCCTGTCTCGAGGGGGCGCGGAAGAGCAGTACTTC; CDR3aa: CASSLSRGGAEEQYF